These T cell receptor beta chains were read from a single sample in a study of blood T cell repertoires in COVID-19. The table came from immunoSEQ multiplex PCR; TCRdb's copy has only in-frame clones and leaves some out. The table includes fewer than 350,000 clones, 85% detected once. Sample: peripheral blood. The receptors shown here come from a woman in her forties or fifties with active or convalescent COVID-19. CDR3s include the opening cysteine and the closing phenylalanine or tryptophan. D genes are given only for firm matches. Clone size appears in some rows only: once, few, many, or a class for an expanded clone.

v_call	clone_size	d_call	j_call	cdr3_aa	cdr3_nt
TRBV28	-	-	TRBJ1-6	CASSLIPGYNSPLHF	TGTGCCAGCAGTTTAATCCCAGGGTATAATTCACCCCTCCACTTT
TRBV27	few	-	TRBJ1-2	CASSTRGLAGYTF	TGTGCCAGCAGTACACGGGGTTTGGCCGGCTACACCTTC
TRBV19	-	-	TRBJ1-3	CASSTRDTSSGNTIYF	TGTGCCAGTAGTACCCGGGACACGAGCTCTGGAAACACCATATATTTT
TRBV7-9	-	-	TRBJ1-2	CASSLARVTNYGYTF	TGTGCCAGCAGCTTAGCCAGGGTCACTAACTATGGCTACACCTTC
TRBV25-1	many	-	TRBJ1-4	CASSVRQAFNEKLFF	TGTGCCAGCAGTGTCCGTCAGGCGTTTAATGAAAAACTGTTTTTT
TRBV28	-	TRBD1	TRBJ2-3	CASSWDRDTDTQYF	TGTGCCAGCAGTTGGGACAGGGATACAGATACGCAGTATTTT
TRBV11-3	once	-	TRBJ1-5	CASSATGSLNQPQHF	TGTGCCAGCAGCGCAACAGGAAGCTTAAATCAGCCCCAGCATTTT
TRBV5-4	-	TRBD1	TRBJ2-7	CASSKGTGFRSSYEQYF	TGTGCCAGCAGCAAAGGGACAGGGTTCCGGAGCTCCTACGAGCAGTACTTC
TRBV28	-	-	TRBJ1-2	CASRVGTTYGYTF	TGTGCCAGCAGAGTGGGGACAACCTATGGCTACACCTTC
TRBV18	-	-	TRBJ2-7	CASSPVRSSYEQYF	TGTGCCAGCTCACCAGTACGGAGCTCCTACGAGCAGTACTTC
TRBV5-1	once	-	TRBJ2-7	CASSLDQANYEQYF	TGCGCCAGCAGCTTGGACCAGGCGAACTACGAGCAGTACTTC
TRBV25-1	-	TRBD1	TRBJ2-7	CASSGPRQGRVYEQYF	TGTGCCAGCAGTGGACCTCGACAGGGACGGGTCTACGAGCAGTACTTC
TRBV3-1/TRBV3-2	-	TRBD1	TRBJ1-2	CARSQDSGTGGGYTF	TGTGCCCGCAGCCAAGACTCCGGGACAGGGGGGGGCTACACCTTC
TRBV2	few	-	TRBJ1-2	CASSEADGGFSHGYTF	TGTGCCAGCAGTGAAGCCGACGGAGGATTTTCCCATGGCTACACCTTC
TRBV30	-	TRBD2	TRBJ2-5	CAWEGLPRETQYF	TGTGCCTGGGAGGGACTACCTAGAGAGACCCAGTACTTC
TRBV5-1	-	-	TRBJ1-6	CASSPTAVKPVNSPLHF	TGCGCCAGCAGCCCTACCGCCGTTAAGCCGGTCAATTCACCCCTCCACTTT
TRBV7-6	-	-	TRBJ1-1	CASSLEAGREAFF	TGTGCCAGCAGCTTAGAGGCGGGCCGGGAAGCTTTCTTT
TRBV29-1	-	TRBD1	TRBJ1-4	CSVPGQGSEKLFF	TGCAGCGTCCCGGGACAGGGGAGTGAAAAACTGTTTTTT
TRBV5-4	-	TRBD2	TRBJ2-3	CASSLGGRGTDTQYF	TGTGCCAGCAGCTTGGGCGGGAGAGGGACAGATACGCAGTATTTT
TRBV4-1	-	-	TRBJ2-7	CASSPRDRGTYEQYF	TGCGCCAGCAGCCCCCGAGACAGAGGTACCTACGAGCAGTACTTC
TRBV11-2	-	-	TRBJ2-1	CASSLVGSPYNEQFF	TGTGCCAGCAGCTTAGTCGGGAGCCCCTACAATGAGCAGTTCTTC
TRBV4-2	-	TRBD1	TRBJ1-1	CASSPIGTENTEAFF	TGTGCCAGCAGCCCCATAGGGACAGAGAACACTGAAGCTTTCTTT
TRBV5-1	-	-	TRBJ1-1	CASSLGRGSGVNTEAFF	TGCGCCAGCAGCTTGGGTCGGGGGAGCGGAGTGAACACTGAAGCTTTCTTT
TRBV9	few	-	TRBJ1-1	CASSVGDRMNTEAFF	TGTGCCAGCAGCGTAGGCGACAGGATGAACACTGAAGCTTTCTTT
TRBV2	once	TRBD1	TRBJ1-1	CASSYPGTGGDAFF	TGTGCCAGCAGTTATCCCGGGACAGGGGGCGATGCTTTCTTT
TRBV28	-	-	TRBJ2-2	CASNLHRNTGELFF	TGTGCCAGCAATCTACACAGGAACACCGGGGAGCTGTTTTTT
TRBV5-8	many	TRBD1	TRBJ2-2	CASSNRDRGGRELFF	TGTGCCAGCAGCAACCGGGACAGGGGAGGTCGGGAGCTGTTTTTT
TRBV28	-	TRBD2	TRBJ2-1	CASSFSGGPYNEQFF	TGTGCCAGCAGTTTTAGCGGGGGACCCTACAATGAGCAGTTCTTC
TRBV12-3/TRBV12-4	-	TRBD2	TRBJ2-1	CASSLVSGLEQFF	TGTGCCAGCAGTTTAGTTAGCGGGCTCGAGCAGTTCTTC
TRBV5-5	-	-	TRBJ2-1	CASSLIGGNEQFF	TGTGCCAGCAGCTTGATAGGGGGAAATGAGCAGTTCTTC
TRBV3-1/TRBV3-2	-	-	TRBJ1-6	CASSLINSPLHF	TGTGCCAGCAGCCTAATAAATTCACCCCTCCACTTT
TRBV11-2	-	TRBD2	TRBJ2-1	CASSLVSASGVNEQFF	TGTGCCAGCAGCTTAGTTTCGGCTAGCGGGGTCAATGAGCAGTTCTTC
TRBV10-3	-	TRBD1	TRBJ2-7	CAISEGGQGAAEQYF	TGTGCCATCAGTGAGGGGGGACAGGGGGCGGCCGAGCAGTACTTC
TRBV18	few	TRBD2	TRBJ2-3	CASSERGDSDTQYF	TGTGCCAGCTCCGAACGGGGGGATTCGGATACGCAGTATTTT
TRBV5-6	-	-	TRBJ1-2	CASSLVGSFPMGYTF	TGTGCCAGCAGCTTGGTTGGCAGTTTCCCAATGGGCTACACCTTC
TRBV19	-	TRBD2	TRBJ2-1	CASSSLAGGRDEQFF	TGTGCCAGTAGTTCCCTAGCGGGTGGAAGGGATGAGCAGTTCTTC
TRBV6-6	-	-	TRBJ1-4	CASRRTGMTNEKLFF	TGTGCCAGCAGGAGAACAGGGATGACTAATGAAAAACTGTTTTTT
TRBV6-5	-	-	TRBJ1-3	CASNYGNTIYF	TGTGCCAGCAACTATGGAAACACCATATATTTT
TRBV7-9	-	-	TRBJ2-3	CASSSPNRVDTQYF	TGTGCCAGCAGCTCCCCGAACAGGGTAGATACGCAGTATTTT
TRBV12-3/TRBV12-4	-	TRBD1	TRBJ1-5	CAERQGNNQPQHF	TGTGCCGAAAGACAGGGTAACAATCAGCCCCAGCATTTT
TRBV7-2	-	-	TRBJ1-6	CASSSAREGQNSPLHF	TGTGCCAGCAGCTCAGCCCGGGAGGGGCAGAATTCACCCCTCCACTTT
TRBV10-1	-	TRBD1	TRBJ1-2	CAGDRFLDPYGYTF	TGCGCCGGGGACAGGTTCCTAGACCCCTATGGCTACACCTTC
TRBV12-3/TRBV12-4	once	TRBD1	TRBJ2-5	CASSPDRAETQYF	TGTGCCAGCAGCCCGGACAGGGCAGAGACCCAGTACTTC
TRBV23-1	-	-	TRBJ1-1	CASNYRVMNTEAFF	TGCGCCAGCAACTACAGGGTAATGAACACTGAAGCTTTCTTT
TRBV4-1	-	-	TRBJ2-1	CASPEAERYEQFF	TGCGCCAGCCCCGAGGCGGAGAGATATGAGCAGTTCTTC
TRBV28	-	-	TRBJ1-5	CASSTYSNQPQHF	TGTGCCAGCAGTACATATAGCAATCAGCCCCAGCATTTT